The 5 T cell receptor beta chains presented below share a single source sample, sequenced in a study of T cells in Graves' hyperthyroidism and ophthalmopathy. Researchers amplified the TCR beta CDR3 regions from RNA transcripts. Using the HTBI primer set, a first-round RT-PCR was run on the TCR CDR3. TCRdb independently ran MiXCR on the multiplex PCR reads; one entry per CDR3 protein. The table includes 50,000 to 60,000 distinct CDR3 sequences, about half detected once. The sequenced sample consisted of blood. All receptors come from a woman in her forties or fifties with Graves' ophthalmopathy.

As for this clonotype: A much larger clone differs by one base, so this may be a read error. The chain couples TRBV10-3 to TRBJ1-1; the D is unclear. Germline V gives CDR1 ENHRY, CDR2 SYGVKD. CDR3 length: 15 residues. The V and J ends lost 6 bases and 0 bases respectively, with 14 bases between them. The CDR3 sequence is CAIRPRNRLNTEAFF. The CDR3 bases are TGTGCCATCAGACCCCGGAACAGATTGAACACTGAAGCTTTCTTT.

CDR3 nucleotide sequence: TGTGCCAGCAGTGAGACAGGATACGAGCAGTACTTC. Its protein product is CASSETGYEQYF. J is TRBJ2-7 and V is TRBV6-1; tentative D call: TRBD1 (6 bases). CDR1 is MNHNS and CDR2 is SASEGT in the germline V gene. With 3 bases removed from V and 4 bases from J, the gap between germline ends came to 7 bases. This CDR3 is built from 12 residues.

At least ten counts were recorded for this clonotype. The chain couples TRBV4-1 to TRBJ1-5, with D possibly TRBD1 on 6 matching bases. CDR1 MGHRA and CDR2 YSYEKL come from the germline V gene. V was pared by 2 bases and J by 3 bases, with 17 bases between. CDR3 size: 17 residues. CDR3 DNA sequence: TGCGCCAGCAGCCAACTCACCCGGGGGGCGGACAATCAGCCCCAGCATTTT. This translates into CASSQLTRGADNQPQHF.

This clonotype was seen only a few times. The chain combines TRBV15 with TRBJ1-2; no definite D call. CDR3 size: 12 residues. The V gene's germline CDR1 is LNHNV and CDR2 YYDKDF (reference sequence). V was shortened by 6 bases and J by 8 bases, with 13 bases between the two germline ends. The CDR3 DNA follows: TGTGCCACCAGTCCGGACCATAGGGGCTACACCTTC. Its protein is CATSPDHRGYTF.

V usage is TRBV7-2 and J usage is TRBJ2-7; 8 bases map to TRBD1. This CDR3 comprises 16 residues. With V trimmed by 5 bases and J by 2 bases, 11 bases remained unmatched. The germline V gene encodes CDR1 SGHTA and CDR2 FQGNSA. The CDR3 reads CASSVTTGTGAYEQYF. CDR3 coding DNA: TGTGCCAGCAGCGTAACAACCGGGACAGGAGCCTACGAGCAGTACTTC.